The T cell receptor beta chain described here comes from a study of blood T cell repertoires in COVID-19. Study in general: Nucleic acid was either cDNA or gDNA, and it came from T cells, B-cell-depleted T cells, or PBMCs.

On this clone itself: This CDR3 is also generated by other DNA sequences in the sample.

Ages ranged from roughly 18 to 100 years, with residence in 20 to 30 US areas. Cohorts were determined from participant-reported clinical history. In the authors' methods: Amplification with reference gene primers provided the estimates of nucleated cell counts. Measured with immunoSEQ multiplex PCR; TCRdb has only the in-frame clones, and not every one. That table furnishes V, J and clone size, whereas the DNA furnished D and trimming. In the table there are 150,000 to 200,000 clones, roughly 84% of which are singletons. This CDR3 is built from 15 residues. Deletions cut 1 base from V and 4 bases from J, with 11 bases between. Germline V gene sequence: CDR1 SGHNT, CDR2 YENEEA.

The TCR originated in a woman aged 45 to 65 who had recovered from COVID-19. The J gene is TRBJ2-1, the V gene TRBV11-3; tentative D call: TRBD2 (6 bases). The sequencing sample was made of PBMCs or T cells enriched from blood (not recorded which). CDR3 amino acids: CASSLGRGPYNEQFF. The CDR3 DNA reads as TGTGCCAGCAGCTTAGGGCGGGGCCCTTACAATGAGCAGTTCTTC.